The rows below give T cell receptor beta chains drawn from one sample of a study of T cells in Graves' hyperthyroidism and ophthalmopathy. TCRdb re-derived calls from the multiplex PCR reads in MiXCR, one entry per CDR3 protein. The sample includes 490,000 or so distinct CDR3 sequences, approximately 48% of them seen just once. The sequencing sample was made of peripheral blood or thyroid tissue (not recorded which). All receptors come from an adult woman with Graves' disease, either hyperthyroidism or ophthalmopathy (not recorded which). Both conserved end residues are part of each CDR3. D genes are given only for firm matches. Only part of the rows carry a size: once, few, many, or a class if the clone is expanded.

CDR3 protein: CASSFRRETGRPYGYTF; CDR3 DNA: TGTGCCAGCAGTTTTAGACGGGAGACAGGGCGACCTTATGGCTACACCTTC; D gene: TRBD1; J gene: TRBJ1-2; clone size: many; V gene: TRBV12-3/TRBV12-4
CDR3 protein: CSARRVDQPQHF; CDR3 DNA: TGCAGTGCTAGACGGGTCGATCAGCCCCAGCATTTT; D gene: -; J gene: TRBJ1-5; clone size: many; V gene: TRBV20-1
CDR3 protein: CASSVGGSQETQYF; CDR3 DNA: TGTGCCAGCAGCGTAGGAGGGTCACAAGAGACCCAGTACTTC; D gene: -; J gene: TRBJ2-5; clone size: few; V gene: TRBV9
CDR3 protein: CSATVQAETQYF; CDR3 DNA: TGCAGTGCTACCGTTCAGGCCGAGACCCAGTACTTC; D gene: -; J gene: TRBJ2-5; clone size: once; V gene: TRBV20-1
CDR3 protein: CASNRDAGGAYEKLFF; CDR3 DNA: TGTGCCAGCAACCGGGACGCCGGCGGAGCATACGAAAAACTGTTTTTT; D gene: -; J gene: TRBJ1-4; clone size: -; V gene: TRBV2
CDR3 protein: CASSFAGDRGETQYF; CDR3 DNA: TGTGCCAGCAGCTTTGCGGGAGATAGGGGCGAGACCCAGTACTTC; D gene: TRBD2; J gene: TRBJ2-5; clone size: many; V gene: TRBV7-3
CDR3 protein: CAISPGDVEKLFF; CDR3 DNA: TGTGCCATCAGCCCAGGGGATGTAGAAAAACTGTTTTTT; D gene: -; J gene: TRBJ1-4; clone size: -; V gene: TRBV10-3
CDR3 protein: CASRAGEGSGYTF; CDR3 DNA: TGTGCCAGCAGGGCGGGGGAAGGGAGTGGCTACACCTTC; D gene: -; J gene: TRBJ1-2; clone size: -; V gene: TRBV7-8
CDR3 protein: CAITGEGGNQPQHF; CDR3 DNA: TGTGCCATTACAGGGGAAGGGGGCAATCAGCCCCAGCATTTT; D gene: TRBD1; J gene: TRBJ1-5; clone size: -; V gene: TRBV6-1
CDR3 protein: CATSGFGNNEQFF; CDR3 DNA: TGTGCCACCAGTGGATTTGGAAACAATGAGCAGTTCTTC; D gene: -; J gene: TRBJ2-1; clone size: many; V gene: TRBV24-1
CDR3 protein: CSVTSVGDIEAFF; CDR3 DNA: TGCAGCGTTACCTCCGTAGGGGATATCGAAGCTTTCTTT; D gene: -; J gene: TRBJ1-1; clone size: -; V gene: TRBV29-1
CDR3 protein: CSWDSLGYGYTF; CDR3 DNA: TGCAGCTGGGACAGCCTCGGCTATGGCTACACCTTC; D gene: TRBD1; J gene: TRBJ1-2; clone size: -; V gene: TRBV29-1
CDR3 protein: CAISGTVPKGSPLHF; CDR3 DNA: TGTGCCATCAGTGGGACAGTCCCCAAGGGCTCACCCCTCCACTTT; D gene: -; J gene: TRBJ1-6; clone size: once; V gene: TRBV10-3
CDR3 protein: CASSPDGGGNSPLHF; CDR3 DNA: TGTGCCAGCTCACCAGACGGGGGTGGCAATTCACCCCTCCACTTT; D gene: -; J gene: TRBJ1-6; clone size: many; V gene: TRBV18
CDR3 protein: CASSGPGTANEKLFF; CDR3 DNA: TGTGCCAGCAGCGGGCCCGGGACAGCTAATGAAAAACTGTTTTTT; D gene: TRBD1; J gene: TRBJ1-4; clone size: -; V gene: TRBV25-1
CDR3 protein: CASRYSGELGTEAFF; CDR3 DNA: TGCGCCAGCAGATATTCTGGGGAACTGGGCACTGAAGCTTTCTTT; D gene: -; J gene: TRBJ1-1; clone size: -; V gene: TRBV5-1
CDR3 protein: CAISESTEELFF; CDR3 DNA: TGTGCCATCAGTGAGTCGACTGAGGAGCTGTTTTTT; D gene: -; J gene: TRBJ2-2; clone size: few; V gene: TRBV10-3
CDR3 protein: CASSPLDRRDTEAFF; CDR3 DNA: TGCGCCAGCAGCCCCCTGGACAGAAGGGACACTGAAGCTTTCTTT; D gene: -; J gene: TRBJ1-1; clone size: -; V gene: TRBV5-1
CDR3 protein: CASSNQGTNTIYF; CDR3 DNA: TGTGCCAGCAGTAACCAGGGGACAAACACCATATATTTT; D gene: -; J gene: TRBJ1-3; clone size: -; V gene: TRBV4-2
CDR3 protein: CASSQEPLHF; CDR3 DNA: TGCGCCAGCAGCCAAGAACCCCTCCACTTT; D gene: -; J gene: TRBJ1-6; clone size: -; V gene: TRBV4-1
CDR3 protein: CASSPGGGAVGAFF; CDR3 DNA: TGTGCCAGCAGCCCAGGGGGGGGCGCGGTTGGAGCTTTCTTT; D gene: TRBD1; J gene: TRBJ1-1; clone size: -; V gene: TRBV9
CDR3 protein: CASSGQVYTEAFF; CDR3 DNA: TGTGCCAGTAGTGGGCAGGTCTACACTGAAGCTTTCTTT; D gene: -; J gene: TRBJ1-1; clone size: many; V gene: TRBV19
CDR3 protein: CASRFGTELGNTIYF; CDR3 DNA: TGTGCCAGCAGGTTCGGGACGGAACTTGGAAACACCATATATTTT; D gene: -; J gene: TRBJ1-3; clone size: -; V gene: TRBV12-3/TRBV12-4
CDR3 protein: CATSDPLPGPLNYGYTF; CDR3 DNA: TGTGCCACCAGTGACCCTCTACCCGGACCCCTAAACTATGGCTACACCTTC; D gene: -; J gene: TRBJ1-2; clone size: -; V gene: TRBV24-1
CDR3 protein: CSARPDSLANYGYTF; CDR3 DNA: TGCAGTGCTAGGCCCGACAGCTTAGCTAACTATGGCTACACCTTC; D gene: -; J gene: TRBJ1-2; clone size: -; V gene: TRBV20-1
CDR3 protein: CATSSRGSTEAFF; CDR3 DNA: TGTGCCACCTCTTCCAGGGGAAGCACTGAAGCTTTCTTT; D gene: -; J gene: TRBJ1-1; clone size: -; V gene: TRBV19
CDR3 protein: CATSRDLGQLTGANVLTF; CDR3 DNA: TGTGCCACCAGCAGAGATCTAGGACAGCTGACTGGGGCCAACGTCCTGACTTTC; D gene: -; J gene: TRBJ2-6; clone size: -; V gene: TRBV15
CDR3 protein: CASSIRDEGNQPQHF; CDR3 DNA: TGTGCCAGTAGTATCCGGGACGAGGGGAATCAGCCCCAGCATTTT; D gene: -; J gene: TRBJ1-5; clone size: few; V gene: TRBV19
CDR3 protein: CASSLDSNPTEAFF; CDR3 DNA: TGCGCCAGCAGCTTGGACTCGAACCCCACTGAAGCTTTCTTT; D gene: -; J gene: TRBJ1-1; clone size: many; V gene: TRBV5-1
CDR3 protein: CSGSGTVDGYTF; CDR3 DNA: TGCAGTGGTTCCGGGACGGTAGATGGCTACACCTTC; D gene: -; J gene: TRBJ1-2; clone size: -; V gene: TRBV20-1
CDR3 protein: CASSLGGIGLGDVEQYF; CDR3 DNA: TGCGCCAGCAGCCTGGGGGGGATAGGCCTCGGTGACGTCGAGCAGTACTTC; D gene: TRBD2; J gene: TRBJ2-7; clone size: once; V gene: TRBV5-1
CDR3 protein: CSAILGGYTEAFF; CDR3 DNA: TGCAGCGCCATCCTGGGGGGATACACTGAAGCTTTCTTT; D gene: -; J gene: TRBJ1-1; clone size: many; V gene: TRBV29-1
CDR3 protein: CASSQNGLGETQYF; CDR3 DNA: TGTGCCAGCAGCCAAAATGGACTTGGGGAGACCCAGTACTTC; D gene: -; J gene: TRBJ2-5; clone size: few; V gene: TRBV9
CDR3 protein: CATSNERQNEQYF; CDR3 DNA: TGTGCCACCAGCAACGAGAGACAGAACGAGCAGTACTTC; D gene: -; J gene: TRBJ2-7; clone size: -; V gene: TRBV15
CDR3 protein: CASRKGGGDIGYTF; CDR3 DNA: TGTGCCAGCCGGAAGGGGGGAGGGGACATCGGCTACACCTTC; D gene: -; J gene: TRBJ1-2; clone size: few; V gene: TRBV7-2
CDR3 protein: CSAAIGAGVNYGYTF; CDR3 DNA: TGCAGCGCCGCGATTGGGGCAGGAGTTAACTATGGCTACACCTTC; D gene: -; J gene: TRBJ1-2; clone size: many; V gene: TRBV29-1
CDR3 protein: CASSLGVVGSATRETQYF; CDR3 DNA: TGCGCCAGCAGCTTGGGGGTGGTGGGATCCGCCACCAGAGAGACCCAGTACTTC; D gene: -; J gene: TRBJ2-5; clone size: few; V gene: TRBV5-1
CDR3 protein: CASSVDYNSPLHF; CDR3 DNA: TGTGCCAGCAGCGTGGACTATAATTCACCCCTCCACTTT; D gene: -; J gene: TRBJ1-6; clone size: many; V gene: TRBV11-2
CDR3 protein: CALNEQYF; CDR3 DNA: TGTGCCTTGAACGAGCAGTACTTC; D gene: -; J gene: TRBJ2-7; clone size: few; V gene: TRBV30
CDR3 protein: CSSVVGLKLFF; CDR3 DNA: TGCAGCAGTGTCGTGGGGCTAAAACTGTTTTTT; D gene: -; J gene: TRBJ1-4; clone size: -; V gene: TRBV29-1
CDR3 protein: CSANPNGGSVTEAFF; CDR3 DNA: TGCAGTGCTAACCCAAACGGGGGATCGGTCACTGAAGCTTTCTTT; D gene: -; J gene: TRBJ1-1; clone size: -; V gene: TRBV20-1
CDR3 protein: CASSPLGTDYGYTF; CDR3 DNA: TGCGCCAGCAGCCCCCTCGGGACAGACTATGGCTACACCTTC; D gene: TRBD1; J gene: TRBJ1-2; clone size: many; V gene: TRBV5-1
CDR3 protein: CSALGGQETQYF; CDR3 DNA: TGCAGTGCTCTCGGGGGCCAAGAGACCCAGTACTTC; D gene: -; J gene: TRBJ2-5; clone size: -; V gene: TRBV20-1
CDR3 protein: CASSLSKTGNTEAFF; CDR3 DNA: TGTGCCAGCAGTTTATCGAAAACAGGGAACACTGAAGCTTTCTTT; D gene: -; J gene: TRBJ1-1; clone size: -; V gene: TRBV12-3/TRBV12-4